These T cell receptor beta chains were read from a single sample in a study of siplizumab effects on memory and regulatory T cells. Which antigens these TCRs recognize remains unknown. The table came from immunoSEQ multiplex PCR; TCRdb's copy has only in-frame clones and leaves some out. The sample includes a few thousand clones, roughly half of them seen just once. Sequencing input: CFSE-low (dividing) CD4+ T cells sorted from an allogeneic mixed lymphocyte reaction. These receptors were taken from a human donor in good health; the cells came from an allogeneic mixed lymphocyte reaction. Some clones in this sample may be carry-over from other donors' samples. Both conserved end residues are part of each CDR3. A D gene is named only where the DNA matches it firmly.

TRBJ1-2 - TRBV29-1 CSVRTVRKDYTF
TRBJ2-6 - TRBV29-1 CSVLIFSGANVLTF
TRBJ1-4 - TRBV6-6 CASSSRPAFEKLFF
TRBJ2-2 - TRBV2 CASNRVAGNTGELFF
TRBJ2-3 TRBD1 TRBV10-3 CAISDRDRGTDTQYF
TRBJ1-5 - TRBV28 CASSLFPQPQHF
TRBJ1-5 - TRBV2 CASNRGNQPQHF
TRBJ2-5 - TRBV7-9 CASSLISWGQETQYF
TRBJ2-5 TRBD1 TRBV10-3 CAISESTGRIETQYF
TRBJ2-1 TRBD2 TRBV9 CASSETGTRHNEQFF